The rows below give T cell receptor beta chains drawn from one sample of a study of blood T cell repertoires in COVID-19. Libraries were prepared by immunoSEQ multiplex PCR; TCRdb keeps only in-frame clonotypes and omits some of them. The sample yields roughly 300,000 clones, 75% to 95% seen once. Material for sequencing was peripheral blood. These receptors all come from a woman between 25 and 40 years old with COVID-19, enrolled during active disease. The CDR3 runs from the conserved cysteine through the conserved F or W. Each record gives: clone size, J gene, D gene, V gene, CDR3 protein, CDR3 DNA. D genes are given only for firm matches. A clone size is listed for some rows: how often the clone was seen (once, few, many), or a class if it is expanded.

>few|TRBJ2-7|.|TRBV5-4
CASSLDSGSYEQYF
TGTGCCAGCAGCTTGGACAGCGGTAGCTACGAGCAGTACTTC
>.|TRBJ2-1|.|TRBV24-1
CATSGLGQSPYNEQFF
TGTGCCACCAGTGGGCTCGGACAGTCCCCCTACAATGAGCAGTTCTTC
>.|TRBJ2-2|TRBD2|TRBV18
CASSPRAGGPHTGELFF
TGTGCCAGCTCACCACGAGCGGGAGGGCCTCACACCGGGGAGCTGTTTTTT
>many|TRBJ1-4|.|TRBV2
CASTGQTNEKLFF
TGTGCCAGCACGGGACAAACTAATGAAAAACTGTTTTTT
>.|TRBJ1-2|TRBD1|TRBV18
CASSPSAGGTNYGYTF
TGTGCCAGCTCACCATCAGCAGGGGGAACCAACTATGGCTACACCTTC
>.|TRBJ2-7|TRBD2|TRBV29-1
CSAVAGPDYEQYF
TGCAGCGCAGTAGCGGGGCCCGACTACGAGCAGTACTTC
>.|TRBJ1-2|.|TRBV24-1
CATSDGISQGHGYTF
TGTGCCACCAGTGATGGAATTTCCCAGGGGCATGGCTACACCTTC
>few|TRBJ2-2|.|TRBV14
CASSHDITGELFF
TGTGCCAGCAGCCACGACATCACCGGGGAGCTGTTTTTT
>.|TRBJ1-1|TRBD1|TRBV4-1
CASSQVPPSGTGYSEAFF
TGCGCCAGCAGCCAAGTCCCCCCTTCCGGGACAGGGTATTCTGAAGCTTTCTTT
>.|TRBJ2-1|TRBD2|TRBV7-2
CASSPRGAGGLDEQFF
TGTGCCAGCAGCCCCCGAGGGGCGGGAGGTCTGGATGAGCAGTTCTTC
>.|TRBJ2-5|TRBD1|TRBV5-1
CASSPYTGAAETQYF
TGCGCCAGCAGCCCGTACACAGGGGCGGCGGAGACCCAGTACTTC
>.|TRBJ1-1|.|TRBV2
CASARQTEAFF
TGTGCCAGCGCAAGGCAGACAGAAGCTTTCTTT
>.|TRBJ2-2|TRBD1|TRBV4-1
CASSQDPQGANTGELFF
TGCGCCAGCAGCCAAGATCCCCAGGGGGCGAACACCGGGGAGCTGTTTTTT
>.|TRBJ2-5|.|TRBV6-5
CASSPVSPAQYF
TGTGCCAGCAGTCCCGTATCTCCGGCCCAGTACTTC
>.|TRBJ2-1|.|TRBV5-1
CASSLVAGSYNEQFF
TGCGCCAGCAGCTTGGTTGCGGGGAGCTACAATGAGCAGTTCTTC
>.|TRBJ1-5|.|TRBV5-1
CASSLDSSNQPQHF
TGCGCCAGCAGCTTGGACTCTAGCAATCAGCCCCAGCATTTT
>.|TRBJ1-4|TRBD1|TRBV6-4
CASSVGTGGVEKLFF
TGTGCCAGCAGTGTCGGGACAGGGGGAGTCGAAAAACTGTTTTTT
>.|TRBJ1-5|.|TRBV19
CASSPWAGRGDQPQHF
TGTGCCAGTAGTCCTTGGGCGGGTCGGGGGGATCAGCCCCAGCATTTT
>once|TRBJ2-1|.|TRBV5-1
CASSLGGGFSYNEQFF
TGCGCCAGCAGCTTGGGGGGAGGTTTCTCCTACAATGAGCAGTTCTTC
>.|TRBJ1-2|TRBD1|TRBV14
CASSQEGRTGNGYTF
TGTGCCAGCAGCCAAGAGGGGCGGACAGGGAATGGCTACACCTTC
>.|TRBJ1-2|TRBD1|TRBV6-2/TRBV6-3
CASSYSAGGIVYGYTF
TGTGCCAGCAGTTACTCGGCAGGGGGCATAGTCTATGGCTACACCTTC
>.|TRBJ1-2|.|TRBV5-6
CASSPAQVTYGYTF
TGTGCCAGCAGCCCCGCACAGGTTACCTATGGCTACACCTTC
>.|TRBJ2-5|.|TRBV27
CASSLGEQETQYF
TGTGCCAGCAGTTTAGGAGAGCAAGAGACCCAGTACTTC
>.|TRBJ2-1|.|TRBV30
CAWSPSFEQFF
TGTGCCTGGAGCCCCTCTTTTGAGCAGTTCTTC
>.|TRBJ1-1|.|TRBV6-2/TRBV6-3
CASSPLPGVGAFF
TGTGCCAGCAGTCCGCTTCCGGGGGTCGGAGCTTTCTTT
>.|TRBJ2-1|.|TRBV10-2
CATSGHEQFF
TGCGCCACCTCTGGCCATGAGCAGTTCTTC
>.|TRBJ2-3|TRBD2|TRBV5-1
CASSRGLAASTDTQYF
TGCGCCAGCAGCCGCGGACTAGCGGCCAGCACAGATACGCAGTATTTT
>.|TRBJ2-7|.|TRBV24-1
CATSDPRDTTYEQYF
TGTGCCACCAGTGATCCCCGGGACACCACCTACGAGCAGTACTTC
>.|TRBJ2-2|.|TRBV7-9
CASSSARGTGELFF
TGTGCCAGCAGTTCAGCTCGCGGCACCGGGGAGCTGTTTTTT
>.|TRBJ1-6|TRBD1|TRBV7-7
CASSPGQKSSYNSPLHF
TGTGCTAGCAGCCCGGGACAGAAGAGCTCCTATAATTCACCCCTCCACTTT
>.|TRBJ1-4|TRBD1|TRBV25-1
CASSLTGASGKLFF
TGTGCCAGCAGTTTGACAGGGGCTTCGGGAAAACTGTTTTTT
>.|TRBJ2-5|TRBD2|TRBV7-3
CASSLMGGRETQYF
TGTGCCAGCAGCTTAATGGGGGGGAGAGAGACCCAGTACTTC
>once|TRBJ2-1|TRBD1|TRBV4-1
CASSQTHTGDVEQFF
TGCGCCAGCAGCCAAACACATACAGGGGACGTTGAGCAGTTCTTC
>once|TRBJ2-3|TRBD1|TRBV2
CASRRQGTMDTQYF
TGTGCCAGCAGGAGACAGGGGACCATGGATACGCAGTATTTT